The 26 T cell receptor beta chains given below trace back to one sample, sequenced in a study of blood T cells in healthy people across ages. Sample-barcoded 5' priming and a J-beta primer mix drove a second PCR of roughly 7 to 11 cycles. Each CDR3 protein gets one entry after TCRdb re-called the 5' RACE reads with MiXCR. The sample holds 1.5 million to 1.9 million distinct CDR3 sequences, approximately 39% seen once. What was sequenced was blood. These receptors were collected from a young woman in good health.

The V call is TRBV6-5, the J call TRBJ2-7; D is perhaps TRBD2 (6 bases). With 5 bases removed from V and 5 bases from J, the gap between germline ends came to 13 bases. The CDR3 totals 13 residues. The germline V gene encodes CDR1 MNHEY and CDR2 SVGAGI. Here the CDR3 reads CASSASVSHEQYF. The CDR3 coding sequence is TGTGCCAGCAGTGCTAGCGTAAGCCACGAGCAGTACTTC.

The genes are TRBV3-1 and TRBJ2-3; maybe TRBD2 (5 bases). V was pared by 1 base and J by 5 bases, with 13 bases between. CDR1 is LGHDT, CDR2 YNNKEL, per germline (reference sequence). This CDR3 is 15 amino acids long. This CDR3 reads CASSQAASSVDTQYF. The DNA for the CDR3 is TGTGCCAGCAGCCAAGCGGCTAGCTCAGTAGATACGCAGTATTTT.

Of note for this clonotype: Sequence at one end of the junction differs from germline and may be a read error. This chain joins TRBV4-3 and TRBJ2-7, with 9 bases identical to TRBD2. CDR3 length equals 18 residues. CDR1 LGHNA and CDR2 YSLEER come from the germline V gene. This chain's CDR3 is CASGQEWVAGVSSYEQYF. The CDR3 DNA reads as TGCGCCAGCGGCCAAGAATGGGTAGCGGGAGTGAGCTCCTACGAGCAGTACTTC.

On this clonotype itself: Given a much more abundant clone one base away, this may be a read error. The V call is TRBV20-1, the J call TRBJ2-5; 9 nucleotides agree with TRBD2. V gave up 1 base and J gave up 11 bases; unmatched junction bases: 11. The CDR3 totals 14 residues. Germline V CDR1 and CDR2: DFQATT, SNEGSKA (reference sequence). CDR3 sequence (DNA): TGCAGTGCTAGAGTTGCGACTAGCGGAAATGAGCAGTACTTC. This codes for CSARVATSGNEQYF.

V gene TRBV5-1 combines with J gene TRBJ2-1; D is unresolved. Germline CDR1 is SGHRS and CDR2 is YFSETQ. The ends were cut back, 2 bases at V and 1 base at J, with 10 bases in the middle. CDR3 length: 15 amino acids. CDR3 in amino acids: CASSFYWGSYNEQFF. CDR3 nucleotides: TGCGCCAGCAGCTTTTACTGGGGATCCTACAATGAGCAGTTCTTC.

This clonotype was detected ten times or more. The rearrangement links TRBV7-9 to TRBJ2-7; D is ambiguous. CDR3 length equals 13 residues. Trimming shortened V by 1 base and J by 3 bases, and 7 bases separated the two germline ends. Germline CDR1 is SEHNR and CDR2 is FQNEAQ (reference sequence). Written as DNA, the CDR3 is TGTGCCAGCAGCTTAGATCTGGGCTACGAGCAGTACTTC. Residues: CASSLDLGYEQYF.

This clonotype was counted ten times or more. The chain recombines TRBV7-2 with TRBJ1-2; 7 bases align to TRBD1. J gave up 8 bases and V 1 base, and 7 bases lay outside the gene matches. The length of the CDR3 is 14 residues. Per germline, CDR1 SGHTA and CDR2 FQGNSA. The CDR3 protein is CASSLGGQSMGYTF. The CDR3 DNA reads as TGTGCCAGCAGCTTAGGGGGACAGTCTATGGGCTACACCTTC.

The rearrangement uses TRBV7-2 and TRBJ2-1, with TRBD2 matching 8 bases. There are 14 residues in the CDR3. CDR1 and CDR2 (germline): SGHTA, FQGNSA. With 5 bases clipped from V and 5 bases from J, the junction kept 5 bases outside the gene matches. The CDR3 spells CASSGGLAHNEQFF. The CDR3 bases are TGTGCCAGCAGCGGAGGACTAGCACACAATGAGCAGTTCTTC.

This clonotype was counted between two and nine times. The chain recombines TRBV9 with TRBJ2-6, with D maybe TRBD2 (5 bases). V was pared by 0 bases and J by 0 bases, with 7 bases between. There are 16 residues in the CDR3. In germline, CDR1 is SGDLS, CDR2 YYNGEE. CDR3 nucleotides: TGTGCCAGCAGCGTAGGGAGGATCTCTGGGGCCAACGTCCTGACTTTC. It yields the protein CASSVGRISGANVLTF. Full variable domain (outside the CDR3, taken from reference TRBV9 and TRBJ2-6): DSGVTQTPKHLITATGQRVTLRCSPRSGDLSVYWYQQSLDQGLQFLIQYYNGEERAKGNILERFSAQQFPDLHSELNLSSLELGDSALYFCASSVGRISGANVLTFGAGSRLTVL.

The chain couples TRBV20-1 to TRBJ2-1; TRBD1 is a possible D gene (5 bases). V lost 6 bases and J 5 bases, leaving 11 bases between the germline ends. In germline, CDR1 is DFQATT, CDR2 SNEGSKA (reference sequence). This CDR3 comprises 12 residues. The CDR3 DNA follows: TGCAGTGCCAACTCAGGGCACAATGAGCAGTTCTTC. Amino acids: CSANSGHNEQFF.

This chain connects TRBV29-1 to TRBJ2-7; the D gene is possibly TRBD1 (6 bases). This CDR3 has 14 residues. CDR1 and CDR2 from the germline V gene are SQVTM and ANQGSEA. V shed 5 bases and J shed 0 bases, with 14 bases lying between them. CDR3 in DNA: TGCAGCGTTACTGCCGGGACACTCTCCTACGAGCAGTACTTC. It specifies CSVTAGTLSYEQYF.

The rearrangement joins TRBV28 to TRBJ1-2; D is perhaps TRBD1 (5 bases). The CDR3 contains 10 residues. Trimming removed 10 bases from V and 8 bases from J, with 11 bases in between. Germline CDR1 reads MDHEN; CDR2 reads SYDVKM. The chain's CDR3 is CATPDSGYTF. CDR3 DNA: TGTGCCACTCCCGACAGCGGCTACACCTTC.

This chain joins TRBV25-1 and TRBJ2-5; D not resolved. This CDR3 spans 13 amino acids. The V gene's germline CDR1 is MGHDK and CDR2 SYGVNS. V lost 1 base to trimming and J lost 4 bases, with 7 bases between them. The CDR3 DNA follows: TGTGCCAGCAGTGAATCCTGGAGAGAGACCCAGTACTTC. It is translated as CASSESWRETQYF. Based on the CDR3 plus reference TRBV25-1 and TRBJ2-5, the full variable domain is EADIYQTPRYLVIGTGKKITLECSQTMGHDKMYWYQQDPGMELHLIHYSYGVNSTEKGDLSSESTVSRIRTEHFPLTLESARPSHTSQYLCASSESWRETQYFGPGTRLLVL.

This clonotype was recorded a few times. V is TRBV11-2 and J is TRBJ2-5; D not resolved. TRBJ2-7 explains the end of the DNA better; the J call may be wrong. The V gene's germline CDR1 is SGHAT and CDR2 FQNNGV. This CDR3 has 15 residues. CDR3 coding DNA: TGTGCCAGCAGCTTAGTCTATGGCGACTCCTACGAGCAGTACTTC. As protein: CASSLVYGDSYEQYF.

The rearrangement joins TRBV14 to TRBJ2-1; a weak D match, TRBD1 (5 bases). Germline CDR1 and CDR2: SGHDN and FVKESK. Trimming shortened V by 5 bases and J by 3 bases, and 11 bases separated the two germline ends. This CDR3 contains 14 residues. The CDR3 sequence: CASSSDSFYNEQFF. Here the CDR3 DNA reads TGTGCCAGCAGCTCAGACAGTTTCTACAATGAGCAGTTCTTC.

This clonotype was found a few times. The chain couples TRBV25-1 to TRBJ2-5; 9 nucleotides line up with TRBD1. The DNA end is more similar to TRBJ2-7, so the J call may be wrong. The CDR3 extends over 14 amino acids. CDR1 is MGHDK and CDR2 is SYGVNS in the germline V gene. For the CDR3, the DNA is TGTGCCAGCAGTGCTCCCGGGACAGGGCACGAGCAGTACTTC. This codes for CASSAPGTGHEQYF.

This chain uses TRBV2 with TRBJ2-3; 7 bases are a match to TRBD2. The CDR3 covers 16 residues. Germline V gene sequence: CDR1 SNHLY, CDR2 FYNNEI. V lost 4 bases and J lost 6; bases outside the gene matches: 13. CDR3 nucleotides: TGTGCCAGCAGTGGCCAGGGTCCGACAGCGGGGGATACGCAGTATTTT. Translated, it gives CASSGQGPTAGDTQYF.

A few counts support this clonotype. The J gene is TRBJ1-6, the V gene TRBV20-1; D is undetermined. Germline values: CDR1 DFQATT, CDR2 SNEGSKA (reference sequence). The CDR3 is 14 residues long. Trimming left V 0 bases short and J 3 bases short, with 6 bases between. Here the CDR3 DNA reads TGCAGTGCTAGAGATCGGGACTATAATTCACCCCTCCACTTT. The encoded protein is CSARDRDYNSPLHF.

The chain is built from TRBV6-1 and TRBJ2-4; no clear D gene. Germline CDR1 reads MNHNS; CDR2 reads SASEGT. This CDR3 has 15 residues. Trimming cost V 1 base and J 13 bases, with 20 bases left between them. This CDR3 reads CASSEDRLLGNEQYF. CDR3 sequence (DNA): TGTGCCAGCAGTGAAGACAGACTCCTCGGCAATGAGCAGTACTTC.

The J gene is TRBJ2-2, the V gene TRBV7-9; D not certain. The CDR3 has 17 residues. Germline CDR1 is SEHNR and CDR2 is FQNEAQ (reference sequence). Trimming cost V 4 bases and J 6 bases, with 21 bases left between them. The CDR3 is CASSSPAVAGFAGELFF. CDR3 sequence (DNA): TGTGCCAGCAGCTCCCCAGCTGTGGCCGGTTTCGCCGGGGAGCTGTTTTTT.

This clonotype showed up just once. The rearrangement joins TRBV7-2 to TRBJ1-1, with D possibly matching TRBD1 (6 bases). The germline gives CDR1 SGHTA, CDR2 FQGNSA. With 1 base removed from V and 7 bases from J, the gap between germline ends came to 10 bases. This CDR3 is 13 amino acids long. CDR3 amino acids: CASSLEAGVEAFF. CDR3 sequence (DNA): TGTGCCAGCAGCTTAGAGGCAGGGGTTGAAGCTTTCTTT.

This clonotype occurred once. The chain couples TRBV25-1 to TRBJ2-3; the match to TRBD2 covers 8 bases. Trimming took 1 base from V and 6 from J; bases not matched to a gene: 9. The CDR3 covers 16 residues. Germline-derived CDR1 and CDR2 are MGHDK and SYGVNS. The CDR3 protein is CASSESGRAGADTQYF. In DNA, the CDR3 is TGTGCCAGCAGTGAATCCGGACGAGCGGGAGCCGATACGCAGTATTTT.

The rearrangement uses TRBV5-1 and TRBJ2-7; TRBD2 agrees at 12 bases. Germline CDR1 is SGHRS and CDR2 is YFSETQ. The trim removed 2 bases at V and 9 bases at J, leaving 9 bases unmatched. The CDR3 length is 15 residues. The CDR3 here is CASSFRTSGNNGQYF. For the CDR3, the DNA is TGCGCCAGCAGCTTCCGGACTAGCGGGAACAATGGGCAGTACTTC.

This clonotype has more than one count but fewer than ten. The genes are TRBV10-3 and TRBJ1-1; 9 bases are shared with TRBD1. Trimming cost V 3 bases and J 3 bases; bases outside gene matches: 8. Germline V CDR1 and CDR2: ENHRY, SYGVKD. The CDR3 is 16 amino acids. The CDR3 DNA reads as TGTGCCATCAGTGACTCTGGGACAGGGTTGGACACTGAAGCTTTCTTT. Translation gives CAISDSGTGLDTEAFF.

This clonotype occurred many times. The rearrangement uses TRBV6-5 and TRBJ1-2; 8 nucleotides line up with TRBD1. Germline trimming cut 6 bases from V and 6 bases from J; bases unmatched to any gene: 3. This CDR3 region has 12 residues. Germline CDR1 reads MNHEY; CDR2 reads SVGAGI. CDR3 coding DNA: TGTGCCAGCAGGGACAGGGTTCATGGCTACACCTTC. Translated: CASRDRVHGYTF.

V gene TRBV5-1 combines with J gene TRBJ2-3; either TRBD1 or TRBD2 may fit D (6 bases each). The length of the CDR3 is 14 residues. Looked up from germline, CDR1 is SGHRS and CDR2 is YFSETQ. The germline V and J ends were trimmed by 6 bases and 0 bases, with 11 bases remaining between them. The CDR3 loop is CASTIGGSTDTQYF. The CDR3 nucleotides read TGCGCCAGCACCATAGGGGGGAGCACAGATACGCAGTATTTT.